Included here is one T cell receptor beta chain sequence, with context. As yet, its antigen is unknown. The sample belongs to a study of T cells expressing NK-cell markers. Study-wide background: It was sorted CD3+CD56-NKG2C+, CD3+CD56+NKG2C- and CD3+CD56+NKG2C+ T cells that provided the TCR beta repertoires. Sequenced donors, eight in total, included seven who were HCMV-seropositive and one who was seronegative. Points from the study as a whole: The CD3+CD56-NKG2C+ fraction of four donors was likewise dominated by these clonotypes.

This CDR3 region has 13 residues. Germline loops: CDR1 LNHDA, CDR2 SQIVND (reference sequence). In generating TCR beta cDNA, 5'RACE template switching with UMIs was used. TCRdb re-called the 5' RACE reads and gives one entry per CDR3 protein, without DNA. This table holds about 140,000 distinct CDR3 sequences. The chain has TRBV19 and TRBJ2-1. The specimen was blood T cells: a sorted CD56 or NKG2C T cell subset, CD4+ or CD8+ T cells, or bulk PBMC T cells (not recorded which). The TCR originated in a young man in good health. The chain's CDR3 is CASSMVWGNEQFF. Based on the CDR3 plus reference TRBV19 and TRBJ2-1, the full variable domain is DGGITQSPKYLFRKEGQNVTLSCEQNLNHDAMYWYRQDPGQGLRLIYYSQIVNDFQKGDIAEGYSVSREKKESFPLTVTSAQKNPTAFYLCASSMVWGNEQFFGPGTRLTVL.